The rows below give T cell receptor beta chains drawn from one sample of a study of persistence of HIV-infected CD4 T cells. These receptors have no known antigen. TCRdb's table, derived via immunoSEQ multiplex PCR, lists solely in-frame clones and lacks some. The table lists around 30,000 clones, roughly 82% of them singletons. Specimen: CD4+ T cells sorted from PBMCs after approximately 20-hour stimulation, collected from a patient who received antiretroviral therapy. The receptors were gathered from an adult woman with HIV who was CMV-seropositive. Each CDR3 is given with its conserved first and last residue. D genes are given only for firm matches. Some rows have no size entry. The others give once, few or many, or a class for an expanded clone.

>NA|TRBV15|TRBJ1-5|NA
CATSPRKDSNQPQHF
TGTGCCACCAGCCCCCGTAAAGACAGCAATCAGCCCCAGCATTTT
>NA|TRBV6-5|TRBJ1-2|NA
CASSYSSDTGRGYTF
TGTGCCAGCAGTTACTCGTCGGATACAGGGAGAGGCTACACCTTC
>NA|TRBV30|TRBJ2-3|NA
CAWSVYAVGPTDTQYF
TGTGCCTGGAGTGTGTATGCCGTGGGACCCACGGATACGCAGTATTTT
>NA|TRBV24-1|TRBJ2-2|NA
CATSRTANTGELFF
TGTGCCACCAGTAGGACTGCGAACACCGGGGAGCTGTTTTTT
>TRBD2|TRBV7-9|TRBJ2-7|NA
CASSLEMASGRREQYF
TGTGCCAGCAGCTTAGAGATGGCTAGCGGGAGGCGCGAGCAGTACTTC
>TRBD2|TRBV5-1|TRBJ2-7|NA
CASSSTTGTSGARTYEQYF
TGCGCCAGCAGCTCCACAACCGGGACTAGCGGGGCCCGAACCTACGAGCAGTACTTC
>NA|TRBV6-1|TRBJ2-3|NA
CASSEIRARTDTQYF
TGTGCCAGCAGTGAAATTCGGGCGCGGACAGATACGCAGTATTTT
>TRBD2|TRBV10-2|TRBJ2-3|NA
CASSETLAGGDTQYF
TGCGCCAGCAGTGAGACCCTAGCGGGGGGAGATACGCAGTATTTT
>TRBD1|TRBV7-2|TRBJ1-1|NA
CASSSQPGGIPHF
TGTGCCAGCAGCTCCCAGCCAGGGGGGATACCCCACTTT
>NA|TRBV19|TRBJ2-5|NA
CASSTSTGHQETQYF
TGTGCCAGTAGTACTTCGACAGGCCACCAAGAGACCCAGTACTTC
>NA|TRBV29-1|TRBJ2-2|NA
CSSSGEVTGELFF
TGCAGCTCCTCAGGGGAGGTCACCGGGGAGCTGTTTTTT
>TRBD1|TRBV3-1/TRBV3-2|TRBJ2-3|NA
CASSPRQGRTDTQYF
TGTGCCAGCAGCCCCAGACAGGGGCGCACAGATACGCAGTATTTT
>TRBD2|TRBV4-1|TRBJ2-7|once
CASSLRTSFEDEQYF
TGCGCCAGCAGCCTCCGGACTAGTTTCGAGGACGAGCAGTACTTC
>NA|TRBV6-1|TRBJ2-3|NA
CASSEKQGYTDTQYF
TGTGCCAGCAGTGAAAAACAGGGATACACAGATACGCAGTATTTT
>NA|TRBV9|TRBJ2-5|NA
CASSAGTFRETQYF
TGTGCCAGCAGCGCCGGGACTTTTAGAGAGACCCAGTACTTC
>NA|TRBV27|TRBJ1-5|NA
CASSTGFNQPQHF
TGTGCCAGCAGTACAGGTTTCAATCAGCCCCAGCATTTT
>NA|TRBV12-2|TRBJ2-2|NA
CASPTIPGHFRAHTGELFF
TGTGCAAGTCCCACGATTCCGGGACACTTTAGGGCTCACACCGGGGAGCTGTTTTTT
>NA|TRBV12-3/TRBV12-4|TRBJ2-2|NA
CASSTQRFGELFF
TGTGCCAGCAGTACTCAGCGGTTCGGGGAGCTGTTTTTT
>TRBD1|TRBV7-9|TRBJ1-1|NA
CASSSRDSDTEAFF
TGTGCCAGCAGCTCACGGGACAGCGACACTGAAGCTTTCTTT
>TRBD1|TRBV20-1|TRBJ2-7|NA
CSASVGDRGFQQYF
TGCAGTGCTAGTGTAGGGGACAGGGGGTTCCAGCAGTACTTC
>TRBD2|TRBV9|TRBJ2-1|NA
CASSDSGGSGRINNEQFF
TGTGCCAGCAGCGATTCGGGGGGTAGCGGGAGGATAAACAATGAGCAGTTCTTC
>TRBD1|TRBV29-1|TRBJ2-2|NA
CSVDRANTGELFF
TGCAGCGTAGACAGGGCGAACACCGGGGAGCTGTTTTTT
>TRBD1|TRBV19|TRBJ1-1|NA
CASSIPPIRGVGTEAFF
TGTGCCAGTAGTATCCCCCCCATCAGGGGGGTCGGCACTGAAGCTTTCTTT
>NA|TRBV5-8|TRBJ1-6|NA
CASSSQNSPLHF
TGTGCCAGCAGCTCCCAGAATTCACCCCTCCACTTT
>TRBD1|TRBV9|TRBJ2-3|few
CASSPSDRVDTQYF
TGTGCCAGCAGCCCTTCGGACAGGGTAGATACGCAGTATTTT
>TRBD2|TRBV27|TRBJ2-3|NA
CASSPPPGLAGTDTQYF
TGTGCCAGCAGTCCCCCCCCGGGACTAGCGGGAACAGATACGCAGTATTTT